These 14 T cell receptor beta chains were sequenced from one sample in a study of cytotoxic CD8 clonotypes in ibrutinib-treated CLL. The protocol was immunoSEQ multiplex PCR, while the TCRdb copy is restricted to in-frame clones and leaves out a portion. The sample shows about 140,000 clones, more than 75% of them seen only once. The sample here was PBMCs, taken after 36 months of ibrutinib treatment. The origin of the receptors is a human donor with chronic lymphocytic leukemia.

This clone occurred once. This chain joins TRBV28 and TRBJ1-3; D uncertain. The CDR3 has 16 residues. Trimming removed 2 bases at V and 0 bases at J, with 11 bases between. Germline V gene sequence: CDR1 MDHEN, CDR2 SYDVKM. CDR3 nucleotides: TGTGCCAGCAGTTTAAGATCTTCTTACTCTGGAAACACCATATATTTT. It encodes CASSLRSSYSGNTIYF.

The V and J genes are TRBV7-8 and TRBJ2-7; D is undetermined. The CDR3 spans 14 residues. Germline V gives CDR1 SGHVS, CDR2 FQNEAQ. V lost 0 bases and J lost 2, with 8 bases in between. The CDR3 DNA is TGTGCCAGCAGCTTAGCGTCAGCCACCTACGAGCAGTACTTC. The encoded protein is CASSLASATYEQYF.

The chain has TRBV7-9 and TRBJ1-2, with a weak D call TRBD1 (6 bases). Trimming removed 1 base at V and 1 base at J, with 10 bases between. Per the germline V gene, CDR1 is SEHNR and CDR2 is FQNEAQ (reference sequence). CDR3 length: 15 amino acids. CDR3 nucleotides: TGTGCCAGCAGCTTAGGACAGGAGTTTAACTATGGCTACACCTTC. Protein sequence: CASSLGQEFNYGYTF. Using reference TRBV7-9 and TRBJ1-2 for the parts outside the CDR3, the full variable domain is DTGVSQNPRHKITKRGQNVTFRCDPISEHNRLYWYRQTLGQGPEFLTYFQNEAQLEKSRLLSDRFSAERPKGSFSTLEIQRTEQGDSAMYLCASSLGQEFNYGYTFGSGTRLTVV.

CDR3 DNA sequence: TGCGCCAGCAGCCAGCTTCTCAATGAGCAGTTCTTC. Protein sequence: CASSQLLNEQFF. The chain combines TRBV4-1 with TRBJ2-1; D is undetermined. Looked up from germline, CDR1 is MGHRA and CDR2 is YSYEKL. Between the trimmed V and J ends, which lost 3 bases and 6 bases, there was a span of 6 bases. The CDR3 runs to 12 residues.

The CDR3 sequence: CASSDDGNNEKLFF. The CDR3 DNA reads TGTGCCAGCAGTGACGACGGAAATAATGAAAAACTGTTTTTT. The rearrangement uses TRBV2 and TRBJ1-4; D remains unclear. The CDR3 is 14 amino acids. Looked up from germline, CDR1 is SNHLY and CDR2 is FYNNEI. V shed 3 bases and J shed 4 bases, with 9 bases lying between them.

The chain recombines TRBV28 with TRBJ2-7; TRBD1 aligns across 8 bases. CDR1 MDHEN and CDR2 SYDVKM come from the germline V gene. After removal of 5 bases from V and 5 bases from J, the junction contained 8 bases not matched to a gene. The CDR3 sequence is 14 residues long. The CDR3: CASSPGQGTHEQYF. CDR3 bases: TGTGCCAGCAGTCCCGGACAGGGAACCCACGAGCAGTACTTC.

CDR3 in amino acids: CAIGLPSYEQYF. The CDR3, as DNA: TGTGCCATCGGACTCCCCTCCTACGAGCAGTACTTC. The chain is built from TRBV10-3 and TRBJ2-7, with D possibly being TRBD2 (5 bases). Germline CDR1 is ENHRY and CDR2 is SYGVKD. This CDR3 spans 12 amino acids. The V end was cut by 8 bases, the J end by 0 bases, with 8 bases between.

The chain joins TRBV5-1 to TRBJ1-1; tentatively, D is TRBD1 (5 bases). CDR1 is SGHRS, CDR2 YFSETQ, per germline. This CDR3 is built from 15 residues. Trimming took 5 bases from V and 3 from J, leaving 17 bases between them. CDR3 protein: CASRRQGGLDTEAFF. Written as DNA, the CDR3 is TGCGCCAGCAGAAGGCAGGGCGGTTTGGACACTGAAGCTTTCTTT.

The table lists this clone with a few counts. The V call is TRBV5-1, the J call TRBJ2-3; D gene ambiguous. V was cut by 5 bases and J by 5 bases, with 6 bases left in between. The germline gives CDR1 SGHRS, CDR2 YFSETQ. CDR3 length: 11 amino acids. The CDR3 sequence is CASRAQDTQYF. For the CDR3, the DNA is TGCGCCAGCAGGGCCCAAGATACGCAGTATTTT.

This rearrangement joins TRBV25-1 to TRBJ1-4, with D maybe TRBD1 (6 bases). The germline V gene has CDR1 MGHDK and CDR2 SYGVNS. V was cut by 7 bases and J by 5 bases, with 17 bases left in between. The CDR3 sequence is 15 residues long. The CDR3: CASTPRGAANEKLFF. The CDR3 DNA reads TGTGCCAGCACCCCTCGGGGGGCGGCCAATGAAAAACTGTTTTTT.

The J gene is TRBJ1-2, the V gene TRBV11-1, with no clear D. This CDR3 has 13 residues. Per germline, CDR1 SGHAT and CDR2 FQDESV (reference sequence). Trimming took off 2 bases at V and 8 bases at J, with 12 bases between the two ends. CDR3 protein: CASSLPGSIGYTF. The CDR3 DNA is TGTGCCAGCAGCTTACCCGGCAGCATCGGCTACACCTTC.

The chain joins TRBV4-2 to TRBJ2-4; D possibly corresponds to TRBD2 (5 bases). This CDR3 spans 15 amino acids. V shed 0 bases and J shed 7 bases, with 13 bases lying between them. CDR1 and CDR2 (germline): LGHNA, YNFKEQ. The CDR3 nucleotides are TGTGCCAGCAGCCAAGACCCAGCGGTAAGGAACATTCAGTACTTC. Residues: CASSQDPAVRNIQYF.

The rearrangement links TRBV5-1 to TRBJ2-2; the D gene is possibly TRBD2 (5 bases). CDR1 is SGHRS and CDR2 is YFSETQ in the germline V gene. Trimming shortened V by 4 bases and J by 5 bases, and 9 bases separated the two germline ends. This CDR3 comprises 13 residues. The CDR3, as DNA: TGCGCCAGCAGCCCTGGCGGGACCGGGGAGCTGTTTTTT. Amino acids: CASSPGGTGELFF.

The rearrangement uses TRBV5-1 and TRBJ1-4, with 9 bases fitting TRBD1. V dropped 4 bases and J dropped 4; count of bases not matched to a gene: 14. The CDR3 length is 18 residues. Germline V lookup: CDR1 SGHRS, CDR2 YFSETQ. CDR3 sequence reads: CASSAPPGTGSLNEKLFF. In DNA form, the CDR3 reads TGCGCCAGCAGCGCCCCCCCCGGGACAGGGAGCCTTAATGAAAAACTGTTTTTT.